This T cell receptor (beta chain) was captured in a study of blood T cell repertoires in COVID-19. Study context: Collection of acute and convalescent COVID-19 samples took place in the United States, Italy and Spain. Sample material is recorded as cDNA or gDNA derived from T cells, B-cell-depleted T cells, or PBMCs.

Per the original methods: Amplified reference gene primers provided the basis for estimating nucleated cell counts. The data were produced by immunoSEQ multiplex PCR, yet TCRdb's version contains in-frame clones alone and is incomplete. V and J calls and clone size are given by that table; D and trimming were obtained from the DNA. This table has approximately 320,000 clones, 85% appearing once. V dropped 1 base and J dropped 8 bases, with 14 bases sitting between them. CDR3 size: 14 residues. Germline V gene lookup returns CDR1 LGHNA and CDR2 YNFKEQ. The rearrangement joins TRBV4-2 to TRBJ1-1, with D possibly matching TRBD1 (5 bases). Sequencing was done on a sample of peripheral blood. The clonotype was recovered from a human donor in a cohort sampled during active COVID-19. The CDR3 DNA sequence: TGTGCCAGCAGCCAAGTTGTTTATGGGGGGGAAGCTTTCTTT. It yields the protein CASSQVVYGGEAFF.